What follows is one T cell receptor (beta chain) and its context. V gave up 1 base and J gave up 0 bases, with 11 bases separating them. This CDR3 has 15 amino acids. Looked up from germline, CDR1 is SGHRS and CDR2 is YFSETQ. The data belong to a study of radiation and T cells in renal cell carcinoma. Sequenced by immunoSEQ multiplex PCR; TCRdb stores in-frame clones only, minus some. This table holds about 26,000 clones, roughly 80% found once. As to time point: blood 2 weeks post-SBRT. Described treatment: 15 Gy SBRT to primary tumor, nephrectomy 4 weeks later. The starting material was blood, obtained from a patient whose treatment included radiotherapy and nephrectomy. This receptor was taken from a man aged 55 to 69 with renal cell carcinoma. V is TRBV5-1 and J is TRBJ2-7; D possibly corresponds to TRBD1 (6 bases). The CDR3 coding sequence is TGCGCCAGCAGCTTGTGGGACACAAACTCCTACGAGCAGTACTTC. Residues: CASSLWDTNSYEQYF.